Listed below are T cell receptor beta chains from one sample, sequenced in a study of cytomegalovirus exposure and HLA in healthy donors. Sequencing was performed with immunoSEQ multiplex PCR; in TCRdb, only in-frame clones are kept and a portion is missing. The repertoire holds about 120,000 clones, with roughly four fifths as singletons. The sample consisted of PBMCs. The receptors were gathered from a woman aged 18 to 35 in good health and CMV-seronegative. Both conserved end residues are part of each CDR3. D genes are given only for firm matches. Clone size is not always given. Where it is, it says once, few, many or a class for expanded clones.

v_gene	j_gene	d_gene	abundance	CDR3aa	CDR3nt
TRBV5-6	TRBJ1-2	TRBD1	NA	CASSPGTGGNGYTF	TGTGCCAGCAGCCCCGGGACAGGGGGCAATGGCTACACCTTC
TRBV28	TRBJ1-1	NA	NA	CASSSNSGQNTEAFF	TGTGCCAGCAGCTCAAATTCGGGACAGAACACTGAAGCTTTCTTT
TRBV28	TRBJ1-1	TRBD1	NA	CASSLLRATGTFF	TGTGCCAGCAGCCTCCTCAGGGCGACAGGGACTTTCTTT
TRBV19	TRBJ1-2	NA	once	CASSTTLRETNYGYTF	TGTGCCAGTAGCACAACACTTCGGGAGACTAACTATGGCTACACCTTC
TRBV30	TRBJ2-5	TRBD2	NA	CAWSPAGGPGETQYF	TGTGCCTGGAGTCCAGCGGGGGGGCCTGGGGAGACCCAGTACTTC
TRBV18	TRBJ1-5	NA	NA	CASSEGPGRRGNQPQHF	TGTGCCAGCTCAGAAGGTCCGGGACGGAGGGGCAATCAGCCCCAGCATTTT
TRBV15	TRBJ1-2	NA	NA	CATSRDGNGDGYTF	TGTGCCACCAGCAGAGATGGTAACGGGGATGGCTACACCTTC
TRBV2	TRBJ2-2	TRBD2	NA	CASSLTSGGGTGELFF	TGTGCCAGCAGTTTGACTAGCGGGGGTGGGACCGGGGAGCTGTTTTTT
TRBV9	TRBJ2-1	NA	NA	CASSVELSYNEQFF	TGTGCCAGCAGCGTAGAACTATCTTACAATGAGCAGTTCTTC
TRBV7-9	TRBJ2-5	TRBD2	NA	CASSSVRTGRETQYF	TGTGCCAGCAGCTCAGTACGGACCGGGAGGGAGACCCAGTACTTC
TRBV19	TRBJ2-7	NA	NA	CASSIAGVYEQYF	TGTGCCAGTAGTATCGCAGGGGTCTACGAGCAGTACTTC
TRBV6-6	TRBJ1-5	TRBD1	NA	CASSPGTGVNQPQHF	TGTGCCAGCAGTCCCGGGACAGGAGTTAATCAGCCCCAGCATTTT
TRBV7-6	TRBJ2-5	TRBD2	NA	CASSLLAGGLIETQYF	TGTGCCAGCAGCTTACTAGCGGGGGGGCTAATAGAGACCCAGTACTTC
TRBV10-3	TRBJ1-6	NA	few	CAISRDSYNSPLHF	TGTGCCATCAGCAGGGACTCCTATAATTCACCCCTCCACTTT
TRBV7-2	TRBJ2-7	NA	NA	CASSVVSGSTYEQYF	TGTGCCAGCAGTGTAGTGTCGGGTTCGACCTACGAGCAGTACTTC
TRBV7-9	TRBJ1-2	TRBD1	NA	CASSRRDSRLSNYGYTF	TGTGCCAGCAGCAGACGGGACAGCCGGCTTAGTAACTATGGCTACACCTTC
TRBV19	TRBJ2-7	TRBD1	NA	CASSLAGGADEQYF	TGTGCCAGTAGTTTGGCAGGGGGCGCCGACGAGCAGTACTTC
TRBV25-1	TRBJ2-3	NA	NA	CASSGDTGVVTDTQYF	TGTGCCAGCAGTGGTGATACAGGCGTGGTCACGGATACGCAGTATTTT
TRBV19	TRBJ1-3	TRBD1	NA	CASRKQGTGNTIYF	TGTGCCAGCCGAAAACAGGGGACTGGAAACACCATATATTTT
TRBV5-1	TRBJ2-1	NA	NA	CASSLEGFPTEQFF	TGCGCCAGCAGCTTGGAGGGGTTTCCAACCGAGCAGTTCTTC
TRBV30	TRBJ2-7	TRBD1	NA	CAWSNQTGASGEQYF	TGTGCCTGGAGCAACCAAACAGGGGCAAGCGGCGAGCAGTACTTC
TRBV5-1	TRBJ2-3	NA	few	CASSFNYGTDTQYF	TGCGCCAGCAGCTTCAACTACGGCACAGATACGCAGTATTTT
TRBV6-1	TRBJ2-6	TRBD1	few	CASSDYRAGQVFSGANVLTF	TGTGCCAGCAGTGACTACAGAGCTGGACAGGTCTTCTCTGGGGCCAACGTCCTGACTTTC
TRBV6-6	TRBJ1-5	NA	few	CASSYPDQPQHF	TGTGCCAGCAGTTACCCTGATCAGCCCCAGCATTTT
TRBV7-3	TRBJ2-1	NA	NA	CASSLRAISSYNEQFF	TGTGCCAGCAGCTTAAGAGCTATTAGCTCCTACAATGAGCAGTTCTTC
TRBV28	TRBJ2-2	NA	NA	CASRLLTPVGTGELFF	TGTGCCAGCAGACTCCTGACTCCTGTAGGCACCGGGGAGCTGTTTTTT
TRBV5-4	TRBJ2-4	TRBD2	NA	CASSLGLAGGPNIQYF	TGTGCCAGCAGCTTAGGACTAGCGGGGGGGCCAAACATTCAGTACTTC
TRBV5-1	TRBJ2-5	NA	NA	CASSLTPGMRETQYF	TGCGCCAGCAGCTTGACCCCAGGGATGAGAGAGACCCAGTACTTC
TRBV28	TRBJ1-5	TRBD1	once	CASRETGGNQPQHF	TGTGCCAGCAGGGAGACAGGGGGCAATCAGCCCCAGCATTTT
TRBV7-9	TRBJ2-5	TRBD1	NA	CASSPTGAKETQYF	TGTGCCAGCAGCCCGACAGGGGCCAAAGAGACCCAGTACTTC
TRBV28	TRBJ2-1	TRBD2	few	CASSPPGGGAGNEQFF	TGTGCCAGCAGTCCCCCCGGCGGGGGGGCGGGGAATGAGCAGTTCTTC
TRBV6-1	TRBJ1-1	NA	NA	CASSEARFQGFANTEAFF	TGTGCCAGCAGTGAAGCGAGGTTTCAGGGGTTTGCGAACACTGAAGCTTTCTTT
TRBV28	TRBJ1-1	NA	NA	CASSRSRVGNTEAFF	TGTGCCAGCAGCCGTTCGAGGGTGGGGAACACTGAAGCTTTCTTT
TRBV6-1	TRBJ2-7	NA	NA	CASSLDRRGIEQYF	TGTGCCAGCAGCCTGGACAGGAGGGGTATCGAGCAGTACTTC
TRBV6-1	TRBJ1-1	NA	NA	CASSEGSTEAFF	TGTGCCAGCAGTGAAGGGAGCACAGAAGCTTTCTTT
TRBV4-2	TRBJ1-4	NA	NA	CASSPDSRNEKLFF	TGTGCCAGCAGCCCTGACAGCCGTAATGAAAAACTGTTTTTT
TRBV5-1	TRBJ2-5	TRBD1	NA	CASSLGQGLETQYF	TGCGCCAGCAGCTTGGGACAGGGGCTGGAGACCCAGTACTTC
TRBV5-1	TRBJ2-7	TRBD1	NA	CASSLEGQPYEQYF	TGCGCCAGCAGCTTGGAGGGACAGCCCTACGAGCAGTACTTC
TRBV19	TRBJ2-4	NA	NA	CASSLLLAKNIQYF	TGTGCCAGTAGTCTCCTCCTAGCCAAAAACATTCAGTACTTC
TRBV28	TRBJ1-5	NA	NA	CATRRPWGSNQPQHF	TGTGCCACCCGCAGGCCCTGGGGCTCCAATCAGCCCCAGCATTTT